The next 30 T cell receptor beta chains were all read from a single sample in a study of cytomegalovirus exposure and HLA in healthy donors. 13 Jbeta primers and 60 Vbeta primers were used for the PCR. Using immunoSEQ multiplex PCR, the repertoire was profiled, and TCRdb retains in-frame clones only, with some absent. This sample has about 95,000 clones, with approximately 77% found just once. Sequencing used PBMCs. The source is a woman in her 40s in good health and CMV-seronegative.

J is TRBJ2-1 and V is TRBV5-8; D might be TRBD1 (6 bases). The V gene lost 3 bases and the J gene lost 2 bases, with 12 bases spanning the gap. The CDR3 runs 15 residues. Germline-derived CDR1 and CDR2 are SGHTS and YDEGEE. The CDR3 protein is CASSWGQGPYNEQFF. Here the CDR3 DNA reads TGTGCCAGCAGCTGGGGCCAGGGGCCCTACAATGAGCAGTTCTTC.

The V gene is TRBV6-1, the J gene TRBJ1-2, with D hard to call. This CDR3 spans 11 amino acids. V dropped 6 bases and J dropped 8 bases, with 10 bases sitting between them. CDR1 is MNHNS and CDR2 is SASEGT in the germline V gene. CDR3: CASRPGWGYTF. In DNA, the CDR3 is TGTGCCAGCAGGCCGGGGTGGGGCTACACCTTC.

The rearrangement joins TRBV5-1 to TRBJ1-1, with TRBD1 identical over 9 bases. Germline loops: CDR1 SGHRS, CDR2 YFSETQ. V shed 4 bases, J shed 11 bases, and the junction held 6 bases outside the gene matches. CDR3 length equals 12 residues. The DNA for the CDR3 is TGCGCCAGCAGCCTGACAGGGGGAAGGGCTTTCTTT. It is translated as CASSLTGGRAFF.

This chain uses TRBV10-3 with TRBJ1-4, with 7 bases aligning to TRBD1. Trimming removed 3 bases from V and 4 bases from J; junction bases left unmatched: 5. Germline V gene data show CDR1 as ENHRY and CDR2 as SYGVKD. The CDR3 is 15 amino acids. The CDR3 coding sequence is TGTGCCATCAGTGAAACGGACAGGCTTAATGAAAAACTGTTTTTT. It codes for CAISETDRLNEKLFF.

The V and J genes are TRBV10-1 and TRBJ1-3; D not resolved. Germline V lookup: CDR1 WNHNN, CDR2 SYGVQD (reference sequence). The CDR3 covers 14 residues. Trimming pared 2 bases from V and 0 bases from J, leaving 5 bases between. This CDR3 is CASSEASSGNTIYF. The CDR3 DNA follows: TGCGCCAGCAGTGAGGCTAGCTCTGGAAACACCATATATTTT.

The V call is TRBV6-1, the J call TRBJ1-6, with D possibly matching TRBD1 (5 bases). CDR3 length: 14 amino acids. From germline, CDR1 is MNHNS and CDR2 SASEGT. Trimming took 5 bases from V and 5 from J, leaving 10 bases between them. CDR3 coding DNA: TGTGCCAGCAGTAGGGACTTGGATAATTCACCCCTCCACTTT. This sequence encodes CASSRDLDNSPLHF.

The CDR3 nucleotides are TGCGCCAGCAGCCTTGGGACAGGGGGCGCAGATGGCTACACCTTC. Translated, it gives CASSLGTGGADGYTF. The chain joins TRBV4-3 to TRBJ1-2, with 12 nucleotides matching TRBD1. J lost 6 bases, V lost 4 bases, and 6 bases had no gene match. CDR3 length: 15 residues. Per germline, CDR1 LGHNA and CDR2 YSLEER.

The gene calls are TRBV7-2 and TRBJ1-2; D is ambiguous. With 3 bases removed from V and 2 bases from J, the gap between germline ends came to 4 bases. The CDR3 totals 12 residues. Germline CDR1 is SGHTA and CDR2 is FQGNSA. The CDR3 loop is CASSFINYGYTF. The CDR3 nucleotides read TGTGCCAGCAGCTTTATCAACTATGGCTACACCTTC.

The chain employs TRBV4-1 and TRBJ2-3; TRBD1 matches 10 bases. The CDR3 length is 15 residues. Per the germline V gene, CDR1 is MGHRA and CDR2 is YSYEKL. Trimming removed 3 bases from V and 7 bases from J; junction bases left unmatched: 7. In DNA, the CDR3 is TGCGCCAGCAGCCAGGTGGGGACAGGGGACTATACGCAGTATTTT. Protein sequence: CASSQVGTGDYTQYF.

V is TRBV2 and J is TRBJ2-3; the match to TRBD1 covers 7 bases. The junction had 2 bases not matched to a gene; V was cut back by 5 bases and J by 6 bases. The CDR3 loop spans 12 amino acids. Germline loops: CDR1 SNHLY, CDR2 FYNNEI. CDR3 DNA sequence: TGTGCCAGCAGTTCCAGGGGGGATACGCAGTATTTT. Translated, it gives CASSSRGDTQYF.

The rearrangement uses TRBV4-2 and TRBJ1-3; tentatively, D is TRBD1 (5 bases). The CDR3 extends over 15 amino acids. Germline CDR1 and CDR2: LGHNA and YNFKEQ. V lost 0 bases and J 4 bases, leaving 10 bases between the germline ends. CDR3 sequence (DNA): TGTGCCAGCAGCCAAGATCCGACAGCCGGAAACACCATATATTTT. Its protein product is CASSQDPTAGNTIYF.

This chain links TRBV29-1 with TRBJ2-1; 10 bases map to TRBD2. The J segment lost 7 bases and the V segment lost 4 bases, leaving 7 bases of the junction unmatched. CDR1 SQVTM and CDR2 ANQGSEA come from the germline V gene. This CDR3 spans 14 amino acids. The CDR3 DNA follows: TGCAGCGTTGGGAGAGCGGGGGGGCCGAATGAGCAGTTCTTC. Its protein product is CSVGRAGGPNEQFF.

V gene TRBV7-9 combines with J gene TRBJ2-7, with TRBD2 matching 7 bases. The CDR3 covers 14 residues. Germline CDR1 SEHNR, CDR2 FQNEAQ (reference sequence). V shed 3 bases and J 2 bases; nucleotides not matched to a gene: 4. Here the CDR3 DNA reads TGTGCCAGCAGCTTCGGACTAGGCCCCTACGAGCAGTACGTC. This sequence encodes CASSFGLGPYEQYV.

The rearrangement links TRBV7-2 to TRBJ2-3, with D possibly matching TRBD2 (5 bases). Trimming took 5 bases from V and 9 from J, leaving 21 bases between them. The CDR3 totals 15 residues. CDR1 and CDR2 from the germline V gene are SGHTA and FQGNSA. In DNA form, the CDR3 reads TGTGCCAGCAGCCCGGGGATGAGAGTGGGGAAAACGCAGTATTTT. This codes for CASSPGMRVGKTQYF.

V and J are TRBV5-6 and TRBJ1-2; D possibly corresponds to TRBD1 (6 bases). Trimming shortened V by 3 bases and J by 5 bases, and 20 bases separated the two germline ends. This CDR3 spans 16 amino acids. CDR1 and CDR2 from the germline V gene are SGHDT and YYEEEE. The chain's CDR3 is CASSSLQMRGGYGYTF. CDR3 nucleotide sequence: TGTGCCAGCAGCTCCCTTCAGATGAGGGGGGGATATGGCTACACCTTC. The full variable domain, its missing parts supplied by reference TRBV5-6 and TRBJ1-2, is DAGVTQSPTHLIKTRGQQVTLRCSPKSGHDTVSWYQQALGQGPQFIFQYYEEEERQRGNFPDRFSGHQFPNYSSELNVNALLLGDSALYLCASSSLQMRGGYGYTFGSGTRLTVV.

This clone showed up just a few times. The V gene is TRBV19, the J gene TRBJ2-1, with 7 positions matching TRBD2. The CDR3 has 12 residues. V lost 7 bases and J lost 4; bases outside the gene matches: 1. From germline, CDR1 is LNHDA and CDR2 SQIVND (reference sequence). The CDR3 DNA sequence: TGTGCCAGTATGGGGGGGTACAATGAGCAGTTCTTC. Translation gives CASMGGYNEQFF.

DNA of the CDR3: TGTGCCAGCAGCCCCGGAGGATCTTCTGGAAACACCATATATTTT. The encoded protein is CASSPGGSSGNTIYF. This chain connects TRBV11-3 to TRBJ1-3; unclear D gene. In germline, CDR1 is SGHNT, CDR2 YENEEA. This CDR3 contains 15 residues. The V end was cut by 5 bases, the J end by 1 base, with 12 bases between.

The V and J genes are TRBV30 and TRBJ2-3; TRBD1 aligns across 7 bases. The germline CDR1 and CDR2 sequences are GTSNPN and SVGIG (reference sequence). Unmatched junction bases numbered 7, after V lost 4 bases and J lost 6 bases. This CDR3 is built from 13 residues. The CDR3 is CAWNQQGTDTQYF. In DNA form, the CDR3 reads TGTGCCTGGAACCAACAGGGGACGGATACGCAGTATTTT.

The V gene is TRBV15, the J gene TRBJ2-7; a weak D match, TRBD2 (6 bases). Germline CDR1 reads LNHNV; CDR2 reads YYDKDF (reference sequence). This CDR3 region has 17 residues. V lost 5 bases and J lost 0, with 20 bases in between. The CDR3 DNA is TGTGCCACCAGCCCCCGCCTGGGCCTCGGGAGCTCCTACGAGCAGTACTTC. As protein: CATSPRLGLGSSYEQYF.

For the CDR3, the DNA is TGTGCCAGCAGTTTATCCTCCTCAGGGTTCTCTGGAAACACCATATATTTT. Translated, it gives CASSLSSSGFSGNTIYF. The rearrangement uses TRBV27 and TRBJ1-3, with D possibly being TRBD1 (5 bases). Deletions cut 0 bases from V and 0 bases from J, with 12 bases between. This CDR3 is built from 17 residues. CDR1 and CDR2 (germline): MNHEY, SMNVEV (reference sequence).

The V gene is TRBV27, the J gene TRBJ1-1, with D possibly being TRBD1 (6 bases). The CDR3 spans 14 residues. Trimming left V 5 bases short and J 3 bases short, with 13 bases between. Germline values: CDR1 MNHEY, CDR2 SMNVEV (reference sequence). The CDR3 region has the DNA TGTGCCAGCAGTGCGTACAGGGAGCACACTGAAGCTTTCTTT. As protein: CASSAYREHTEAFF.

The V gene is TRBV7-8, the J gene TRBJ1-1, with D possibly matching TRBD1 (5 bases). The germline V and J ends were trimmed by 3 bases and 5 bases, with 7 bases remaining between them. The CDR3 runs to 12 residues. Per the germline V gene, CDR1 is SGHVS and CDR2 is FQNEAQ. The CDR3 here is CASSFRDTEAFF. The CDR3 DNA follows: TGTGCCAGCAGCTTCAGGGATACTGAAGCTTTCTTT.

The V call is TRBV18, the J call TRBJ1-1, with D hard to call. CDR1 and CDR2 (germline): KGHSH, LQKENI. Trimming shortened V by 5 bases and J by 0 bases, and 16 bases separated the two germline ends. CDR3 length: 16 amino acids. The CDR3 spells CASSAGLMMVNTEAFF. The DNA of the CDR3 is TGTGCCAGCTCAGCGGGCCTCATGATGGTGAACACTGAAGCTTTCTTT. Based on the CDR3 plus reference TRBV18 and TRBJ1-1, the full variable domain is NAGVMQNPRHLVRRRGQEARLRCSPMKGHSHVYWYRQLPEEGLKFMVYLQKENIIDESGMPKERFSAEFPKEGPSILRIQQVVRGDSAAYFCASSAGLMMVNTEAFFGQGTRLTVV.

This clone was seen only once. This chain connects TRBV27 to TRBJ2-3; D may be TRBD1 (5 bases). Germline-derived CDR1 and CDR2 are MNHEY and SMNVEV (reference sequence). The CDR3 sequence is 15 residues long. The germline V and J ends were trimmed by 7 bases and 2 bases, with 16 bases remaining between them. CDR3 coding DNA: TGTGCCAGCATCAGTAGGGGTTTGATCACAGATACGCAGTATTTT. This gives the protein CASISRGLITDTQYF.

The CDR3, as DNA: TGCGCCAGCAGCTTGGGGGCAGGGGGCTCCTTAGAGACCCAGTACTTC. Translated: CASSLGAGGSLETQYF. The gene calls are TRBV5-1 and TRBJ2-5, with 8 bases matching TRBD1. V lost 0 bases to trimming and J lost 4 bases; unmatched junction nucleotides: 8. Per germline, CDR1 SGHRS and CDR2 YFSETQ. The CDR3 sequence is 16 residues long.

The chain employs TRBV10-3 and TRBJ1-2, with TRBD1 matching over 8 bases. Germline loops: CDR1 ENHRY, CDR2 SYGVKD. Trimming at V came to 7 bases and at J to 8 bases, leaving 6 bases not matched to a gene. This CDR3 region has 12 residues. CDR3 region: CAITPTGVGYTF. CDR3 coding DNA: TGTGCCATCACACCGACAGGGGTGGGCTACACCTTC.

The chain couples TRBV19 to TRBJ1-2; D is unresolved. Trimming pared 3 bases from V and 6 bases from J, leaving 14 bases between. Germline V gene lookup returns CDR1 LNHDA and CDR2 SQIVND (reference sequence). The CDR3 length is 14 residues. The CDR3 nucleotides are TGTGCCAGTAGTATTGGACTGGGCTCCGATGGCTACACCTTC. Translated, it gives CASSIGLGSDGYTF.

This clone has only a few counts. The J gene is TRBJ2-1, the V gene TRBV10-3, with TRBD2 matching over 12 bases. With V trimmed by 10 bases and J by 1 base, 2 bases remained unmatched. CDR3 length: 14 amino acids. Germline values: CDR1 ENHRY, CDR2 SYGVKD. The DNA for the CDR3 is TGTGCCACGCTAGCGGGGGGGTCCTACAATGAGCAGTTCTTC. Translated: CATLAGGSYNEQFF.

The chain has TRBV6-1 and TRBJ1-2; D is possibly TRBD1 (5 bases). V lost 0 bases to trimming and J lost 4 bases, with 15 bases between them. Looked up from germline, CDR1 is MNHNS and CDR2 is SASEGT. The CDR3 sequence is 16 residues long. DNA for the CDR3: TGTGCCAGCAGTGAAGCCGCGGGGGGTTACGGCTATGGCTACACCTTC. Its translation is CASSEAAGGYGYGYTF.

This chain uses TRBV4-3 with TRBJ2-1; 8 nucleotides agree with TRBD2. V lost 0 bases, J lost 4 bases, and 5 bases stayed unmatched. The germline V gene encodes CDR1 LGHNA and CDR2 YSLEER. The length of the CDR3 is 16 residues. DNA of the CDR3: TGCGCCAGCAGCCAAGATTCCGGACTAGCATACAATGAGCAGTTCTTC. As protein: CASSQDSGLAYNEQFF.